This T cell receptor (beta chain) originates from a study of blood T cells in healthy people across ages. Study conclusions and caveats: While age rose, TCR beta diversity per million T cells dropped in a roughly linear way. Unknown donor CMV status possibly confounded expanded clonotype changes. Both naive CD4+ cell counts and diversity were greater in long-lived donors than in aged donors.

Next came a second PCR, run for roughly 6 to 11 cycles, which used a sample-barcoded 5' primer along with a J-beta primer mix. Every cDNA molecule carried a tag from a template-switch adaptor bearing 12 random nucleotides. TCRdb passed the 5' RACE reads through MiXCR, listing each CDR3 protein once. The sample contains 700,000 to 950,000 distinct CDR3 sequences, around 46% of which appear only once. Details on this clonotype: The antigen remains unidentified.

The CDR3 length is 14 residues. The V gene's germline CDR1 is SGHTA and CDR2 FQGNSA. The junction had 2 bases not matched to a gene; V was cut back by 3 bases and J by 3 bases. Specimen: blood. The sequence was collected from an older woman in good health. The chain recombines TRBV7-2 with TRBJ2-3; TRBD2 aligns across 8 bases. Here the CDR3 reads CASSFSGETDTQYF. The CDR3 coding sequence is TGTGCCAGCAGCTTTAGCGGGGAAACAGATACGCAGTATTTT.